These T cell receptor beta chains were read from a single sample in a study of human T cells and chemical hapten exposure. TCRdb re-called the RACE reads through MiXCR, storing one row per CDR3 protein. The top ten hold approximately 1.3% of the sample, which has about 140,000 distinct CDR3 sequences, approximately 12% seen once. The source material was whole blood, sampled in connection with sensitization to the hapten diphenylcyclopropenone (DPC). Receptor source: a woman between 45 and 60 years old with alopecia areata. Some clones in this sample may be carry-over from other donors' samples. The CDR3 runs from the conserved cysteine through the conserved F or W. A D gene is named only where the DNA matches it firmly. The size of a clone is reported for some rows only, either as once, few or many, or as a class for expanded clones.

>.|few|TRBJ2-5|TRBV20-1
CSASRLPGVPGETQYF
TGCAGTGCTAGCCGCCTACCGGGGGTTCCCGGGGAGACCCAGTACTTC
>.|.|TRBJ2-1|TRBV7-6
CASSPDITYNEQFF
TGTGCCAGCAGCCCGGACATTACCTACAATGAGCAGTTCTTC
>.|.|TRBJ2-1|TRBV6-6
CSSGTPNYQFF
TGTTCGTCGGGGACACCGAATTATCAGTTCTTC
>.|few|TRBJ2-1|TRBV11-1
CASSPGSPSEGEQFF
TGTGCCAGCAGCCCCGGGAGCCCTTCGGAGGGTGAGCAGTTCTTC
>.|.|TRBJ1-5|TRBV11-2
CASSPAQHQPQHF
TGTGCCAGCAGCCCAGCCCAACATCAGCCCCAGCATTTT
>.|many|TRBJ2-3|TRBV6-6
CASREGADTQYF
TGTGCCAGCAGGGAGGGCGCAGATACGCAGTATTTT
>.|.|TRBJ1-5|TRBV12-3/TRBV12-4
CASSDRPDQPQHF
TGTGCCAGCAGCGACAGACCCGATCAGCCCCAGCATTTT
>.|many|TRBJ2-1|TRBV4-2
CASSQVGIWDPDNEQFF
TGTGCCAGCAGCCAAGTAGGAATTTGGGACCCGGACAATGAGCAGTTCTTC
>.|many|TRBJ1-5|TRBV5-6
CASSPRDSSGPQHF
TGTGCCAGCAGCCCCCGGGATTCTTCGGGGCCCCAGCATTTT
>.|few|TRBJ2-3|TRBV5-1
CASRAQPSTDTQYF
TGCGCCAGCAGAGCTCAGCCTAGCACAGATACGCAGTATTTT
>.|.|TRBJ2-7|TRBV5-6
CASSERQEEYF
TGTGCCAGCAGCGAACGACAGGAAGAGTACTTC
>TRBD1|many|TRBJ2-1|TRBV24-1
CATSDSGTGINEQFF
TGTGCCACCAGTGACTCCGGGACAGGGATCAATGAGCAGTTCTTC
>.|many|TRBJ1-2|TRBV6-6
CASNGGNYGYTF
TGTGCCAGCAATGGGGGAAACTATGGCTACACCTTC
>.|many|TRBJ1-5|TRBV20-1
CSARGPRGVQPQHF
TGCAGTGCTAGAGGTCCTCGGGGGGTACAGCCCCAGCATTTT
>TRBD2|.|TRBJ2-7|TRBV29-1
CSVGGDYREQYF
TGCAGCGTTGGAGGGGACTACCGCGAGCAGTACTTC
>TRBD2|.|TRBJ2-7|TRBV11-3
CASSSGTSGSYEQYF
TGTGCCAGCAGCAGTGGGACTAGCGGGAGCTACGAGCAGTACTTC
>TRBD2|.|TRBJ2-1|TRBV20-1
CSAYTSGSVNEQFF
TGCAGTGCCTATACTAGCGGGAGTGTCAATGAGCAGTTCTTC
>.|few|TRBJ2-5|TRBV27
CASSNRRETQYF
TGTGCCAGCAGTAACAGGCGAGAGACCCAGTACTTC
>TRBD1|once|TRBJ1-5|TRBV28
CASTSGTGGRGQPQHF
TGTGCCAGCACATCCGGGACAGGGGGCCGGGGTCAGCCCCAGCATTTT
>TRBD1|.|TRBJ1-6|TRBV19
CASDRRGTGSSPLHF
TGTGCCAGTGACCGCAGGGGGACAGGGTCTTCACCCCTCCACTTT
>.|few|TRBJ1-4|TRBV5-4
CASSTADSAEKLFF
TGTGCCAGCAGCACCGCGGACTCGGCTGAAAAACTGTTTTTT
>.|.|TRBJ2-1|TRBV12-3/TRBV12-4
CASSLRGTYNEQFF
TGTGCCAGCAGTTTACGGGGAACCTACAATGAGCAGTTCTTC
>TRBD1|many|TRBJ1-1|TRBV27
CASRRTGGGNTEAFF
TGTGCCAGCAGACGTACAGGGGGGGGTAACACTGAAGCTTTCTTT
>.|.|TRBJ2-2|TRBV29-1
CSVAENTGELFF
TGCAGCGTTGCGGAGAACACCGGGGAGCTGTTTTTT
>.|.|TRBJ2-7|TRBV29-1
CSVLVYRAPYEQYF
TGCAGCGTTCTTGTGTACAGAGCCCCCTACGAGCAGTACTTC
>.|.|TRBJ2-3|TRBV7-3
CASSPRGLPDTQYF
TGTGCCAGCAGCCCCCGGGGACTTCCAGATACGCAGTATTTT
>TRBD1|many|TRBJ2-1|TRBV5-1
CASSLQTRDRVSNEQFF
TGCGCCAGCAGCTTGCAGACCCGGGACAGGGTGAGCAATGAGCAGTTCTTC
>.|.|TRBJ1-1|TRBV5-5
CASSLAAALYDTEAFF
TGTGCCAGCAGCTTGGCTGCGGCCTTGTATGACACTGAAGCTTTCTTT
>.|.|TRBJ2-2|TRBV7-8
CASSLEQGDTGELFF
TGTGCCAGCAGCTTAGAACAGGGAGATACCGGGGAGCTGTTTTTT
>.|many|TRBJ2-6|TRBV24-1
CATSDPSGTAGANVLTF
TGTGCCACCAGTGATCCCTCCGGGACCGCTGGGGCCAACGTCCTGACTTTC
>.|.|TRBJ2-3|TRBV24-1
CATSKQGGSLTDTQYF
TGTGCCACCAGTAAACAGGGTGGCAGCCTCACAGATACGCAGTATTTT
>TRBD1|.|TRBJ2-5|TRBV18
CASSHGQGASETQYF
TGTGCCAGCTCCCACGGACAGGGGGCATCGGAGACCCAGTACTTC
>TRBD1|few|TRBJ2-3|TRBV2
CASIRQGARNTQYF
TGTGCCAGCATCCGGCAGGGGGCGCGAAATACGCAGTATTTT
>TRBD1|few|TRBJ1-2|TRBV7-6
CASSLGPRQGALYGYTF
TGTGCCAGCAGCTTAGGTCCTCGACAGGGGGCCCTCTATGGCTACACCTTC
>.|few|TRBJ2-4|TRBV29-1
CSVSGGANIQYF
TGCAGCGTCTCAGGGGGGGCAAACATTCAGTACTTC
>.|many|TRBJ2-7|TRBV20-1
CSARDKSGPYEQYF
TGCAGTGCTAGAGATAAGAGCGGCCCCTACGAGCAGTACTTC
>.|.|TRBJ2-1|TRBV29-1
CSVVGGEQFF
TGCAGCGTTGTAGGGGGAGAGCAGTTCTTC
>.|.|TRBJ2-4|TRBV6-1
CASSESVAKNIQYF
TGTGCCAGCAGTGAGAGCGTAGCCAAAAACATTCAGTACTTC
>TRBD2|.|TRBJ2-1|TRBV4-2
CASSQEGLAGAEQFF
TGTGCCAGCAGCCAAGAGGGACTAGCGGGTGCGGAGCAGTTCTTC
>.|.|TRBJ2-1|TRBV7-7
CASSLWGPNNEQFF
TGTGCTAGCAGCTTATGGGGACCGAACAATGAGCAGTTCTTC
>TRBD2|many|TRBJ2-7|TRBV10-3
CAIRLGLAGSGSYEQYF
TGTGCCATCAGGCTCGGACTAGCGGGATCGGGGAGTTACGAGCAGTACTTC
>.|many|TRBJ2-5|TRBV6-2/TRBV6-3
CASSDHGTFQETQYF
TGTGCCAGCAGTGACCACGGGACTTTCCAAGAGACCCAGTACTTC
>.|few|TRBJ1-6|TRBV19
CASSGGVNVNSPLHF
TGTGCCAGTAGCGGTGGGGTAAATGTGAATTCACCCCTCCACTTT
>TRBD1|.|TRBJ1-3|TRBV5-1
CASSSGQGIGNTIYF
TGCGCCAGCAGCAGTGGACAGGGTATAGGAAACACCATATATTTT
>TRBD1|many|TRBJ2-7|TRBV5-1
CASSRRGTGQSYEQYF
TGCGCCAGCAGCCGCCGGGGGACAGGCCAATCCTACGAGCAGTACTTC
>.|many|TRBJ2-5|TRBV5-4
CASSAGHQETQYF
TGTGCCAGCAGCGCGGGCCACCAAGAGACCCAGTACTTC
>TRBD1|many|TRBJ2-1|TRBV6-2/TRBV6-3
CASSTYRDRVEQFF
TGTGCCAGCAGTACGTACCGGGACAGGGTTGAGCAGTTCTTC
>TRBD2|few|TRBJ2-7|TRBV6-2/TRBV6-3
CASSFSSGRSNWYEQYF
TGTGCCAGCAGCTTCTCTAGCGGGAGGTCGAATTGGTACGAGCAGTACTTC
>.|many|TRBJ1-1|TRBV12-3/TRBV12-4
CASSPSRVSEAFF
TGTGCCAGCAGCCCCTCCCGAGTGAGTGAAGCTTTCTTT
>.|.|TRBJ2-5|TRBV24-1
CATSLPDTQETQYF
TGTGCCACCAGTCTACCGGACACTCAAGAGACCCAGTACTTC
>.|few|TRBJ2-1|TRBV30
CAWSGQGLGEQFF
TGTGCCTGGAGTGGGCAGGGTTTGGGTGAGCAGTTCTTC
>.|.|TRBJ2-1|TRBV27
CASRDRVSYNEQFF
TGTGCCAGCAGGGACAGAGTCTCGTACAATGAGCAGTTCTTC
>.|few|TRBJ2-3|TRBV28
CASSSAPASTDTQYF
TGTGCCAGCAGCTCCGCCCCGGCTAGCACAGATACGCAGTATTTT
>TRBD1|few|TRBJ2-2|TRBV7-3
CASSTGTGNTGELFF
TGTGCCAGCAGTACCGGGACAGGGAACACCGGGGAGCTGTTTTTT
>TRBD2|few|TRBJ2-5|TRBV10-2
CASSDLAGVQETQYF
TGCGCCAGCAGTGATCTAGCGGGAGTCCAGGAGACCCAGTACTTC
>.|few|TRBJ2-2|TRBV7-2
CASSVGAGKNTGELFF
TGTGCCAGCAGCGTAGGGGCAGGAAAGAACACCGGGGAGCTGTTTTTT
>.|many|TRBJ2-3|TRBV12-3/TRBV12-4
CASSLGSGSTDTQYF
TGTGCCAGCAGTTTGGGGAGCGGCAGCACAGATACGCAGTATTTT